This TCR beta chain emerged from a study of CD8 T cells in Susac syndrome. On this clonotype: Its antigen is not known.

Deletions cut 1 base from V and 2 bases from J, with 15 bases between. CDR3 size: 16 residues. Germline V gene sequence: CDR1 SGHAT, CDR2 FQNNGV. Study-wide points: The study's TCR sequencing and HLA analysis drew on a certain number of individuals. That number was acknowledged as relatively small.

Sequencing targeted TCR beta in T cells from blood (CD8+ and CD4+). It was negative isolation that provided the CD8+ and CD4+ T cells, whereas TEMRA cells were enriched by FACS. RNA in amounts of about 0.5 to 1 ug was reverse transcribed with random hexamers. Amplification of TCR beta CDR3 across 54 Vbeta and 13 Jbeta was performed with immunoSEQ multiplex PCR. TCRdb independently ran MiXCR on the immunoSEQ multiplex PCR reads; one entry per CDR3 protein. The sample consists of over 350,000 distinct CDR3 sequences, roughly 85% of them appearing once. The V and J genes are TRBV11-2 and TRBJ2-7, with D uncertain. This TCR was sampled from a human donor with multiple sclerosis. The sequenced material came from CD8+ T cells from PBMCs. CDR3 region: CASSLAPTVPPYEQYF. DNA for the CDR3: TGTGCCAGCAGCTTAGCCCCAACAGTTCCCCCCTACGAGCAGTACTTC.